This T cell receptor (beta chain) is from a study of blood T cell repertoires in COVID-19 (TCRdb year 2020). For the study in its entirety: Samples from collaborators originated in the United States, Italy and Spain and spanned both the acute and convalescent phases of COVID-19. The material from the prospective study consisted of cDNA or gDNA derived from T cells, B-cell-depleted T cells, or PBMCs. Deeply sampled blood TCRbeta repertoires from subjects exposed to, actively infected with, or recovered from COVID-19 were included in the dataset. The repertoires were made available in a free public database intended to serve as a resource for research on the immune response to SARS-CoV-2. The samples were drawn from two sources: the first 160 participants of the ongoing ImmuneRACE study, and 1,200 or so subjects contributed by 6 global collaborators. A de-identified subject ID, COVID-19 status, age in years and sex were almost always included in the sample metadata. Where available, HLA class I and class II types were taken from metadata supplied by the sample provider and were not determined by assay-based typing. Paper-wide results and their limitations: The quantity of clinical and demographic metadata differed by source and by participant and was supplied without curation.

V is cut by 4 bases and J by 10 bases, and the space between the germline ends is 14 bases. The CDR3 holds 13 amino acids from the cysteine to the phenylalanine. Only the CDR3 DNA is retained, 39 bases long and in frame from the first base. Via the germline V gene (reference sequence), CDR1 is LNHDA and CDR2 SQIVND. Concerning this clone: Its target antigen remains unknown. Base qualities are not at hand, and no much larger clone is one base apart.

In Seattle, one collaborating source enrolled patients while the infection was active and tracked those patients longitudinally over the course of disease. Whole blood was collected in K2EDTA tubes by collaborating institutions according to the institutions' own protocols. For TCRbeta analysis, collaborators shipped samples in one of three forms: frozen whole blood, isolated PBMCs, or DNA extracted from either of those sample types. TCRbeta CDR3 regions were amplified from genomic DNA by means of the immunoSEQ Assay, a bias-controlled multiplex PCR. As for how the authors treated the data: The number of nucleated cells in each sample was estimated by amplification of reference gene primers within the assay. To quantify the absolute abundance of each unique TCRbeta CDR3 rearrangement, sequence reads were collapsed and filtered. For each sample, productive Simpson clonality was calculated by taking the square root of Simpson's diversity index across productive rearrangements. In its TCRdb copy, this immuneACCESS table keeps in-frame sequences only and misses some clones. Where compared with another copy, unresolved V genes explain less than half of these, and the others have no known cause. The DNA was the basis for D and trimming; V, J and clone size are from that table. For this sample the table gives about 90,000 clones, of which around 89% were detected only once. The ten most abundant clones make up roughly 2.5% of the sample.

Sequencing was carried out using peripheral blood. The sequence joins TRBV19 to TRBJ2-1; a weak D assignment points to TRBD1 (5 bases agree). The receptor comes from a man aged 50-59 years with COVID-19, enrolled during active disease. The CDR3 protein sequence reads: CASSTSAGWEQFF. The sequenced DNA: TGTGCCAGTAGTACCTCGGCAGGGTGGGAGCAGTTCTTC.